A single sample gave rise to the 29 T cell receptor beta chains below, sequenced in a study of T cells in localized non-small cell lung cancer. The protocol was immunoSEQ multiplex PCR, while the TCRdb copy is restricted to in-frame clones and leaves out a portion. The table has under 7,500 clones, around 49% seen once. The sample consisted of lymph node tissue, taken before any cancer treatment. Receptors were obtained from a man between 40 and 70 years old with stage I lung adenocarcinoma.

The chain links TRBV19 to TRBJ2-2, with D unclear. The CDR3 is 14 amino acids. V lost 7 bases and J 6 bases, leaving 15 bases between the germline ends. Germline lookup yields CDR1 LNHDA and CDR2 SQIVND (reference sequence). In DNA form, the CDR3 reads TGTGCCAGTACGAAAGGGTTTGGCGCCGGGGAGCTGTTTTTT. It codes for CASTKGFGAGELFF.

The rearrangement uses TRBV18 and TRBJ2-5; 8 bases match TRBD1. The CDR3 covers 13 residues. Germline values: CDR1 KGHSH, CDR2 LQKENI. The V segment lost 6 bases and the J segment 5 bases; nucleotides outside the gene matches: 5. The CDR3 sequence: CASSGRQGETQYF. In DNA, the CDR3 is TGTGCCAGCTCGGGACGACAGGGGGAGACCCAGTACTTC.

This rearrangement joins TRBV28 to TRBJ1-2, with a tentative D call TRBD1 (5 bases). The CDR3 loop spans 15 amino acids. Germline lookup yields CDR1 MDHEN and CDR2 SYDVKM. Trimming shortened V by 6 bases and J by 3 bases, and 17 bases separated the two germline ends. CDR3 in amino acids: CASSPTLGGDYGYTF. DNA of the CDR3: TGTGCCAGCAGCCCCACTTTGGGGGGGGACTATGGCTACACCTTC.

The chain is built from TRBV11-3 and TRBJ2-1; 9 bases line up with TRBD2. Per germline, CDR1 SGHNT and CDR2 YENEEA. The ends lost 2 bases at V and 8 bases at J; junction bases unmatched: 19. This CDR3 is 19 amino acids long. CDR3 nucleotide sequence: TGTGCCAGCAGCTTAAACGCTCCGGGGACTAGCTACCCCGGGGATGAGCAGTTCTTC. It codes for CASSLNAPGTSYPGDEQFF.

This chain connects TRBV28 to TRBJ2-7; TRBD2 matches at 8 bases. The J segment lost 0 bases and the V segment lost 5 bases, leaving 3 bases of the junction unmatched. Germline CDR1 reads MDHEN; CDR2 reads SYDVKM. The CDR3 spans 14 residues. DNA for the CDR3: TGTGCCAGCAGTAGAAGCGGGAGCTCCTACGAGCAGTACTTC. This gives the protein CASSRSGSSYEQYF.

The rearrangement links TRBV19 to TRBJ1-1; a possible D gene is TRBD1 (5 bases). CDR1 and CDR2 (germline): LNHDA, SQIVND (reference sequence). Trimming removed 6 bases from V and 0 bases from J, with 17 bases in between. This CDR3 contains 16 residues. The CDR3 nucleotides are TGTGCCAGTAGGGGCGGGACCGCCACCTTGAACACTGAAGCTTTCTTT. This translates into CASRGGTATLNTEAFF.

The chain employs TRBV6-8 and TRBJ2-7, with a weak D call TRBD2 (5 bases). In germline, CDR1 is MNHGY, CDR2 SAAAGT. Trimming pared 3 bases from V and 3 bases from J, leaving 12 bases between. This CDR3 spans 14 amino acids. CDR3 protein: CASSYYDGGYEQYF. The CDR3 nucleotides read TGTGCCAGCAGTTATTATGACGGAGGCTACGAGCAGTACTTC.

In this sample, this clone turned up a few times. The chain joins TRBV9 to TRBJ2-1; 8 nucleotides agree with TRBD2. Looked up from germline, CDR1 is SGDLS and CDR2 is YYNGEE. The junction had 7 bases not matched to a gene; V was cut back by 0 bases and J by 8 bases. This CDR3 is 15 amino acids long. CDR3 protein: CASSVAGTRFDEQFF. The DNA of the CDR3 is TGTGCCAGCAGCGTAGCCGGGACTAGGTTCGATGAGCAGTTCTTC.

CDR3 nucleotide sequence: TGCAGCGCGTCCGGGACTCTTAACACCGGGGAGCTGTTTTTT. Its translation is CSASGTLNTGELFF. The chain joins TRBV29-1 to TRBJ2-2; TRBD2 is a possible D gene (6 bases). The CDR3 totals 14 residues. Trimming removed 7 bases at V and 2 bases at J, with 14 bases between. From germline, CDR1 is SQVTM and CDR2 ANQGSEA.

The gene calls are TRBV18 and TRBJ2-7; perhaps TRBD1 as D (5 bases). The CDR3 has 13 residues. The V end was cut by 6 bases, the J end by 2 bases, with 11 bases between. CDR1 is KGHSH, CDR2 LQKENI, per germline. The CDR3 region has the DNA TGTGCCAGCTCCGACAGCGAGCCCTACGAGCAGTACTTC. Protein: CASSDSEPYEQYF.

To note about this clone: One end of the junction fails to match germline, which may point to a read error. The chain combines TRBV6-8 with TRBJ2-2, with D perhaps TRBD1 (7 bases). Germline CDR1 MNHGY, CDR2 SAAAGT. CDR3 length equals 14 residues. The CDR3 loop is CAISVQGGSGELFF. CDR3 sequence (DNA): TGTGCCATCAGTGTTCAGGGGGGATCCGGGGAGCTGTTTTTT.

V and J are TRBV19 and TRBJ1-5, with D possibly matching TRBD1 (6 bases). The CDR3 is 15 residues long. V was pared by 2 bases and J by 7 bases, with 15 bases between. CDR1 is LNHDA and CDR2 is SQIVND in the germline V gene (reference sequence). CDR3 DNA sequence: TGTGCCAGTAGTATAATGGCAGGGGAATGGCAGCCCCAGCATTTT. It yields the protein CASSIMAGEWQPQHF.

This sequence joins TRBV10-1 and TRBJ2-3, with 9 bases fitting TRBD2. V was clipped by 0 bases and J by 8 bases; unmatched bases: 12. Germline V lookup: CDR1 WNHNN, CDR2 SYGVQD (reference sequence). This CDR3 has 17 residues. CDR3 protein: CASSESTSGGILGTQYF. CDR3 nucleotides: TGCGCCAGCAGTGAGTCGACCAGCGGGGGGATCCTAGGTACGCAGTATTTT.

This clone has more than one count but fewer than ten. The V gene is TRBV11-3, the J gene TRBJ1-2; 11 bases are a match to TRBD1. The CDR3 sequence is 14 residues long. The germline gives CDR1 SGHNT, CDR2 YENEEA. The V and J ends lost 2 bases and 7 bases, in that order; junction bases with no gene match: 3. As DNA, the CDR3 is TGTGCCAGCAGCTTAAGGGACAGGGGGTTTGGCTACACCTTC. Encoded protein: CASSLRDRGFGYTF.

This clone came up a few times. The V call is TRBV9, the J call TRBJ2-7, with unresolved D. The CDR3 runs 14 residues. Looked up from germline, CDR1 is SGDLS and CDR2 is YYNGEE. Trimming took off 0 bases at V and 5 bases at J, with 12 bases between the two ends. The CDR3 DNA is TGTGCCAGCAGCGTAGCTGGGTGGGGAAACGAGCAGTACTTC. It is translated as CASSVAGWGNEQYF.

The V call is TRBV15, the J call TRBJ1-5; 11 nucleotides line up with TRBD1. CDR3 length equals 15 residues. V dropped 6 bases and J dropped 5; count of bases not matched to a gene: 6. CDR1 LNHNV and CDR2 YYDKDF come from the germline V gene (reference sequence). The CDR3 DNA sequence: TGTGCCACCAGGTTGGGACAGGGGGTTCATCAGCCCCAGCATTTT. The encoded protein is CATRLGQGVHQPQHF.

The chain recombines TRBV7-5 with TRBJ2-7; the D call TRBD1 from the table was never checked on the DNA. TRBV7-5 corresponds to a pseudogene. The CDR3 is made up of 15 amino acids. CDR3 amino acids: CASSLGRGKQHEQYF. The CDR3 nucleotides read TGTGCCAGCAGCTTAGGAAGGGGGAAGCAACACGAGCAGTACTTC.

The chain employs TRBV28 and TRBJ2-7; D is perhaps TRBD2 (5 bases). The CDR3 is made up of 15 amino acids. Looked up from germline, CDR1 is MDHEN and CDR2 is SYDVKM. With 3 bases removed from V and 0 bases from J, the gap between germline ends came to 12 bases. CDR3 DNA sequence: TGTGCCAGCAGTTTCCGGGCGGGCTTCTCCTACGAGCAGTACTTC. Its protein product is CASSFRAGFSYEQYF.

Only a few counts were recorded for this clone. The chain employs TRBV28 and TRBJ1-1, with D possibly TRBD1 on 6 matching bases. Germline assignment: CDR1 MDHEN and CDR2 SYDVKM. CDR3 size: 14 residues. V was shortened by 3 bases and J by 2 bases, with 10 bases between the two germline ends. In nucleotides, the CDR3 is TGTGCCAGCAGTTTGGGGACACCTAACACTGAAGCTTTCTTT. It translates to CASSLGTPNTEAFF.

V gene TRBV28 combines with J gene TRBJ2-6; a weak D match, TRBD2 (5 bases). Trimming removed 3 bases at V and 2 bases at J, with 5 bases between. This CDR3 contains 14 residues. Germline lookup yields CDR1 MDHEN and CDR2 SYDVKM. The CDR3 region is CASSLRAGANVLTF. In DNA, the CDR3 is TGTGCCAGCAGTTTGAGGGCTGGGGCCAACGTCCTGACTTTC.

V gene TRBV28 combines with J gene TRBJ2-7; 9 bases agree with TRBD1. The CDR3 runs to 13 residues. From germline, CDR1 is MDHEN and CDR2 SYDVKM. V was pared by 8 bases and J by 7 bases, with 9 bases of the junction left unmatched. The chain's CDR3 is CASRIQGAGEQYF. The CDR3 coding sequence is TGTGCCAGCCGGATACAGGGGGCAGGGGAGCAGTACTTC.

The chain has TRBV5-1 and TRBJ1-5; 8 positions agree with TRBD1. CDR1 SGHRS and CDR2 YFSETQ come from the germline V gene. The CDR3 covers 14 residues. V dropped 2 bases and J dropped 5; count of bases not matched to a gene: 3. For the CDR3, the DNA is TGCGCCAGCAGCTTAGGACAGGGAGATCAGCCCCAGCATTTT. Translated, it gives CASSLGQGDQPQHF.

A note on this clone: The CDR3 end falls 1 residue outside the read, so it is completed with the germline J gene. This chain connects TRBV10-3 to TRBJ1-1; unclear D gene. V dropped 1 base and J dropped 5 bases, with 5 bases sitting between them. The germline CDR1 and CDR2 sequences are ENHRY and SYGVKD. This CDR3 contains 12 residues. This chain's CDR3 is CAISELRTEAFF. CDR3 DNA (partial): TGTGCCATCAGTGAGTTGCGGACTGAAGCTTTC.

The V gene is TRBV12-2, the J gene TRBJ2-1; TRBD1 is the table's D call, not checked against the DNA. TRBV12-2 is classified as a pseudogene. The CDR3 contains 16 residues. The chain's CDR3 is CASRLAEYRRNNEQFF. In DNA form, the CDR3 reads TGTGCAAGTCGCTTAGCCGAATACAGGCGGAACAATGAGCAGTTCTTC.

This clone was seen more than once but under ten times. This chain joins TRBV6-8 and TRBJ2-5; 11 bases are a match to TRBD1. CDR3 size: 15 residues. V was clipped by 5 bases and J by 5 bases; unmatched bases: 7. CDR1 is MNHGY and CDR2 is SAAAGT in the germline V gene. The CDR3 DNA sequence: TGTGCCAGCAGTACCCGGGACAGGGGGTTGGAGACCCAGTACTTC. Translation: CASSTRDRGLETQYF.

This clone occurred once. The CDR3 reads CASSVGQGPSYNEQFF. In DNA form, the CDR3 reads TGTGCCAGCAGCGTAGGTCAGGGACCCTCCTACAATGAGCAGTTCTTC. The rearrangement joins TRBV9 to TRBJ2-1, with D perhaps given as TRBD1 or TRBD2 (5 bases each). This CDR3 region has 16 residues. The V and J ends lost 0 bases and 0 bases respectively, with 10 bases between them. Germline CDR1 SGDLS, CDR2 YYNGEE.

This clone rates as medium-sized (0.01 to 0.1%). V gene TRBV9 combines with J gene TRBJ2-5; 7 nucleotides align to TRBD2. The CDR3 loop spans 14 amino acids. CDR1 is SGDLS and CDR2 is YYNGEE in the germline V gene. J gave up 5 bases and V 5 bases, and 9 bases lay outside the gene matches. This chain's CDR3 is CASSPSTGGETQYF. The CDR3 nucleotides read TGTGCCAGCAGTCCATCGACCGGGGGGGAGACCCAGTACTTC.

The table lists this clone with a count of one. This rearrangement joins TRBV19 to TRBJ2-3; TRBD1 is a possible D gene (7 bases). The V and J ends lost 6 bases and 3 bases respectively, with 13 bases between them. CDR1 and CDR2 (germline): LNHDA, SQIVND (reference sequence). The CDR3 consists of 14 residues. Written as DNA, the CDR3 is TGTGCCAGTAGAGGACAGGAGGGGACAGATACGCAGTATTTT. This translates into CASRGQEGTDTQYF.

This clone was picked up a small number of times. The chain is built from TRBV6-8 and TRBJ1-5; D unclear. The V end was cut by 5 bases, the J end by 9 bases, with 11 bases between. The CDR3 consists of 12 residues. CDR1 and CDR2 (germline): MNHGY, SAAAGT. CDR3 in amino acids: CASSDATRPQHF. The CDR3 DNA sequence: TGTGCCAGCAGTGACGCCACTCGGCCCCAGCATTTT.